The present T cell receptor beta chain was sequenced within a study of siplizumab effects on memory and regulatory T cells. The study's findings and limits: Unstimulated subsets captured only a minor fraction of alloreactive clones.

To note about this clone: Its antigen is not identified.

Libraries were prepared by immunoSEQ multiplex PCR; TCRdb keeps only in-frame clonotypes and omits some of them. The sample holds approximately 100,000 clones, 92% seen once. This CDR3 has 15 residues. V lost 5 bases, J lost 0 bases, and 8 bases lay in between. The germline V gene encodes CDR1 MDHEN and CDR2 SYDVKM. The chain combines TRBV28 with TRBJ2-6; D gene ambiguous. Sequencing used Tregs sorted from blood. The TCR comes from a human donor in good health. The CDR3 sequence: CASSEPPSGANVLTF. The CDR3 DNA follows: TGTGCCAGCAGTGAACCCCCCTCTGGGGCCAACGTCCTGACTTTC. The full variable domain, in which reference TRBV28 and TRBJ2-6 provide the parts outside the CDR3, is DVKVTQSSRYLVKRTGEKVFLECVQDMDHENMFWYRQDPGLGLRLIYFSYDVKMKEKGDIPEGYSVSREKKERFSLILESASTNQTSMYLCASSEPPSGANVLTFGAGSRLTVL.